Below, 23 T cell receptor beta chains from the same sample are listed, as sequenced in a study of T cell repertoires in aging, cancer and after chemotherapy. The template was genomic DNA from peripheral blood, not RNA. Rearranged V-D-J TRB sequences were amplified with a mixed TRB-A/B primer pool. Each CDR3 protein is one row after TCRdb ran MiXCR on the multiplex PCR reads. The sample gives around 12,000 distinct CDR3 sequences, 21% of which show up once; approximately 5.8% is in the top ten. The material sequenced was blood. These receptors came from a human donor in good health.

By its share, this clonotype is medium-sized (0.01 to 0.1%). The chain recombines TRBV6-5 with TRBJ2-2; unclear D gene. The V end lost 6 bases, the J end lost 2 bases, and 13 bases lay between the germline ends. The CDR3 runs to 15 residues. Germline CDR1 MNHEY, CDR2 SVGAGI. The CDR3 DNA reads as TGTGCCAGCAGCCCCAGGCCCGTTAACACCGGGGAGCTGTTTTTT. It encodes CASSPRPVNTGELFF.

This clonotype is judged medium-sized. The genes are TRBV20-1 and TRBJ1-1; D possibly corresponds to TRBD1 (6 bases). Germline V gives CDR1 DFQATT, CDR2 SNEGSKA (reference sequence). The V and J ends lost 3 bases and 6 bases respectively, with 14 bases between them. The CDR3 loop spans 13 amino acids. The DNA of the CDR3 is TGCAGTGCTAGCCCAAAGGGGGGGGCTGAAGCTTTCTTT. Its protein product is CSASPKGGAEAFF.

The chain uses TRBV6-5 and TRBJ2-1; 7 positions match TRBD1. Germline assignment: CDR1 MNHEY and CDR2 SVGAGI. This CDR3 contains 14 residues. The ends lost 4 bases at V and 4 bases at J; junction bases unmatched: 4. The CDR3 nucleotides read TGTGCCAGCAGTTCCACGGGACAGTACAATGAGCAGTTCTTC. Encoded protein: CASSSTGQYNEQFF.

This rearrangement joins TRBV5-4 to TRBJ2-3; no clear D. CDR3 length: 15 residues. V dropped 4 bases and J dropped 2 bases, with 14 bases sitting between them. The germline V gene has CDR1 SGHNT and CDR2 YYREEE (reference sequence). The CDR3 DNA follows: TGTGCCAGCAGCCGCGGCGGACCCAACACAGATACGCAGTATTTT. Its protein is CASSRGGPNTDTQYF.

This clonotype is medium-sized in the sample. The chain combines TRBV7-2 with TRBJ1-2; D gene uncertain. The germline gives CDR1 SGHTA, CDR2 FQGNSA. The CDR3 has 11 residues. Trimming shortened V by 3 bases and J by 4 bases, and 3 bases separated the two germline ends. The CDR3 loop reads CASSFAYGYTF. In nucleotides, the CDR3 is TGTGCCAGCAGCTTCGCCTATGGCTACACCTTC. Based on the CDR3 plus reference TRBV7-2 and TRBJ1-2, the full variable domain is GAGVSQSPSNKVTEKGKDVELRCDPISGHTALYWYRQSLGQGLEFLIYFQGNSAPDKSGLPSDRFSAERTGGSVSTLTIQRTQQEDSAVYLCASSFAYGYTFGSGTRLTVV.

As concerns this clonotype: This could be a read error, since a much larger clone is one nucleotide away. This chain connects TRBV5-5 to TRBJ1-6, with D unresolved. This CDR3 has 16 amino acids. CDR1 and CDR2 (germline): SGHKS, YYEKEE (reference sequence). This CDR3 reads CASSGSPSSYKSPLHF. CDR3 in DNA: TGTGCCAGCAGCGGCAGTCCCAGCTCCTATAAATCACCCCTCCACTTT.

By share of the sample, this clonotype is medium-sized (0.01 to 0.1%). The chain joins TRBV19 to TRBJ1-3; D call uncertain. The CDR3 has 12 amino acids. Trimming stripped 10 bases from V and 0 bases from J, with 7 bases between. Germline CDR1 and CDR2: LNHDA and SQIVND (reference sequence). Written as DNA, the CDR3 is TGTGCCACTACAGCCTCTGGAAACACCATATATTTT. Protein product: CATTASGNTIYF. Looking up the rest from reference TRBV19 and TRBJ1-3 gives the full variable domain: DGGITQSPKYLFRKEGQNVTLSCEQNLNHDAMYWYRQDPGQGLRLIYYSQIVNDFQKGDIAEGYSVSREKKESFPLTVTSAQKNPTAFYLCATTASGNTIYFGEGSWLTVV.

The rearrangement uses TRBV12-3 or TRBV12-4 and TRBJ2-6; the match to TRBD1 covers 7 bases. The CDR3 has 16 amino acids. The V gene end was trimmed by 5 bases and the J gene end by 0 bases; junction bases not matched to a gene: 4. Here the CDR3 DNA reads TGTGCCAGCAGTGGACAGGTCCTCTCTGGGGCCAACGTCCTGACTTTC. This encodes CASSGQVLSGANVLTF.

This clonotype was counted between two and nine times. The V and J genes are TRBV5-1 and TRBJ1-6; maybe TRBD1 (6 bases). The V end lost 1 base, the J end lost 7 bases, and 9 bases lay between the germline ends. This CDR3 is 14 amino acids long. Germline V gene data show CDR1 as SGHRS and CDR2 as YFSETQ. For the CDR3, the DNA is TGCGCCAGCAGCTTGACAGGGAACAATTCACCCCTCCACTTT. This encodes CASSLTGNNSPLHF.

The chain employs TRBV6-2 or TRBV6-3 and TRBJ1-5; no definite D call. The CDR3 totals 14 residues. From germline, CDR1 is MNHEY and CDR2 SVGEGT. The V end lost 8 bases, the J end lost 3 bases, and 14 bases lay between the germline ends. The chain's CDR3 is CASCLPGTNQPQHF. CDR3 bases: TGTGCCAGCTGCCTCCCGGGTACCAATCAGCCCCAGCATTTT.

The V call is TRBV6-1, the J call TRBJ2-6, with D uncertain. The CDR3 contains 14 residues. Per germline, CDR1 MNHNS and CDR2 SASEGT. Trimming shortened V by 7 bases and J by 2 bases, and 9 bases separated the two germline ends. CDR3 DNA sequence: TGTGCCAGCATCCCACTCCCTGGGGCCAACGTCCTGACTTTC. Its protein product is CASIPLPGANVLTF.

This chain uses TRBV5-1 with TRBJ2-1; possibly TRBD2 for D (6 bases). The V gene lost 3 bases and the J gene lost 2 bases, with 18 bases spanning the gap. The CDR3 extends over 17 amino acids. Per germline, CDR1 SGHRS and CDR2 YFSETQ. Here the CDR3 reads CASSSHPTSGTYNEQFF. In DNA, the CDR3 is TGCGCCAGCAGCTCGCACCCGACTAGTGGGACCTACAATGAGCAGTTCTTC.

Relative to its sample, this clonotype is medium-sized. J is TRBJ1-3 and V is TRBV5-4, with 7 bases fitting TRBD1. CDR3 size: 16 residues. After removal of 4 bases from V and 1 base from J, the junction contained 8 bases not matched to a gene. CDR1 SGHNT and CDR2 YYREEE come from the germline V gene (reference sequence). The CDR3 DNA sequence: TGTGCCAGCAGCAATGACAGGGCAAGGTCTGGAAACACCATATATTTT. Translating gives CASSNDRARSGNTIYF.

CDR3 in amino acids: CARTVCGYTF. The CDR3 region has the DNA TGTGCCAGGACAGTGTGTGGCTACACCTTC. The chain uses TRBV21-1 and TRBJ1-2; the D segment call TRBD1 is taken from the table without a DNA check. TRBV21-1 is assigned pseudogene status. The CDR3 is 10 residues long.

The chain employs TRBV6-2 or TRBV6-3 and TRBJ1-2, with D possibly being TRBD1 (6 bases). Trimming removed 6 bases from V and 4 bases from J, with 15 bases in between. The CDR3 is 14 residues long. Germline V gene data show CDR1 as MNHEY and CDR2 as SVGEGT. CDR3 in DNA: TGTGCCAGCAGACAGCCGGGGACAAGCTATGGCTACACCTTC. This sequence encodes CASRQPGTSYGYTF.

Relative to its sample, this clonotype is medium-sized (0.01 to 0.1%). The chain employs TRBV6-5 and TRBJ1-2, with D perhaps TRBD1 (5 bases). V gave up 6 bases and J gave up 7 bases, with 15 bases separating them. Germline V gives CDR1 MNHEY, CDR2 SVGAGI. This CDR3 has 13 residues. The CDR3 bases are TGTGCCAGCAGGCCTGCCGGGGCGGTTGGCTACACCTTC. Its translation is CASRPAGAVGYTF.

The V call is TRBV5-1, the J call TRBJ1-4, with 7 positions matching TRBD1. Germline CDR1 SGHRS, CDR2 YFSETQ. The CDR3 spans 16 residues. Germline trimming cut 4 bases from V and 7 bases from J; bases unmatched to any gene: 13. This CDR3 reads CASSPASPGGVEKLFF. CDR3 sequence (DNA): TGCGCCAGCAGCCCGGCCTCGCCAGGGGGGGTTGAAAAACTGTTTTTT.

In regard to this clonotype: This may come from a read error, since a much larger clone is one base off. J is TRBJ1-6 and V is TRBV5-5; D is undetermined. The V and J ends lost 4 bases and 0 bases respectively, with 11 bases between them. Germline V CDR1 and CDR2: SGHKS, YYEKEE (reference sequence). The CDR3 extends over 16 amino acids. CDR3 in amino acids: CASSASPSSYNSPLHF. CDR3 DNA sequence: TGTGCCAGCAGCGCCAGTCCCAGCTCCTATAATTCACCCCTCCACTTT.

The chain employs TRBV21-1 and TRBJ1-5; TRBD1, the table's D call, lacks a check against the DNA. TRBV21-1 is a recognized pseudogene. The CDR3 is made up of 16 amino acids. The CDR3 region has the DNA TGTGCCAGCAGCATCCGGACAGGGATGGGCAATCAGCCCCAGCATTTT. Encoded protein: CASSIRTGMGNQPQHF.

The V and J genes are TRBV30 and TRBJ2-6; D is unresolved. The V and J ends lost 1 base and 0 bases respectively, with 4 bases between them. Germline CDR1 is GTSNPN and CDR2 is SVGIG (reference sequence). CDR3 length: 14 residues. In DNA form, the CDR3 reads TGTGCCTGGAGTGGACTCTCTGGGGCCAACGTCCTGACTTTC. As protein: CAWSGLSGANVLTF. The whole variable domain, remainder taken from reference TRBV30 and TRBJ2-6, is SQTIHQWPATLVQPVGSPLSLECTVEGTSNPNLYWYRQAAGRGLQLLFYSVGIGQISSEVPQNLSASRPQDRQFILSSKKLLLSDSGFYLCAWSGLSGANVLTFGAGSRLTVL.

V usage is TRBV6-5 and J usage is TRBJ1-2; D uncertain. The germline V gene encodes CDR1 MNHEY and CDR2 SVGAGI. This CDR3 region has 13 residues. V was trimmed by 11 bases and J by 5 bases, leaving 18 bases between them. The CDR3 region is CASAAHPGYGYTF. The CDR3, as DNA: TGTGCCTCAGCAGCTCACCCCGGGTATGGCTACACCTTC.

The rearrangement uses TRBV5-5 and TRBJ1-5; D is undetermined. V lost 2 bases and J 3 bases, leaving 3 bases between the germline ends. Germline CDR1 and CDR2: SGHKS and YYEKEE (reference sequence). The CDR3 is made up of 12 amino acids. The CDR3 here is CASSFYNQPQHF. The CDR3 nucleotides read TGTGCCAGCAGCTTTTACAATCAGCCCCAGCATTTT.

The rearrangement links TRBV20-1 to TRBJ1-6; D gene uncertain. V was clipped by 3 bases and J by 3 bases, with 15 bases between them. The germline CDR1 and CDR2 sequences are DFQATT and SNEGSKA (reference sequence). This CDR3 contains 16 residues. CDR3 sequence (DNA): TGCAGTGCTAGTGGCGGAGGGCCCCTCTATAATTCACCCCTCCACTTT. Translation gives CSASGGGPLYNSPLHF.